The 14 T cell receptor beta chains in this list originate from one sample, sequenced in a study of OX40 agonist ivuxolimab in advanced cancers. TCRdb keeps only in-frame clones here, not all; method: immunoSEQ multiplex PCR. The repertoire consists of 30,000 to 45,000 clones, with about 85% occurring once and the leading ten covering less than 5%. This specimen was CD4+ or CD8+ T cells sorted from blood, taken in a trial of the OX40 agonist ivuxolimab. Every receptor here comes from an adult with an advanced solid tumor such as melanoma, head and neck, liver or kidney cancer.

Only a few counts were recorded for this clone. The gene calls are TRBV10-1 and TRBJ1-1; D is possibly TRBD1 (5 bases). V was shortened by 7 bases and J by 9 bases, with 15 bases between the two germline ends. Looked up from germline, CDR1 is WNHNN and CDR2 is SYGVQD (reference sequence). The CDR3 length is 12 residues. The chain's CDR3 is CASTPPGKKAFF. Written as DNA, the CDR3 is TGCGCCAGCACCCCTCCAGGGAAAAAAGCTTTCTTT.

The CDR3 nucleotides are TGTGCCAGCAGCAAAGCGCGCCAGAGGGGCTACACCTTC. This encodes CASSKARQRGYTF. This chain links TRBV21-1 with TRBJ1-2. TRBV21-1 is assigned pseudogene status. The CDR3 consists of 13 residues.

The V and J genes are TRBV6-6 and TRBJ2-1; D is possibly TRBD2 (6 bases). Germline V gene sequence: CDR1 MNHNY, CDR2 SVGAGI (reference sequence). The CDR3 is 11 amino acids. V shed 8 bases and J shed 8 bases, with 10 bases lying between them. The CDR3 coding sequence is TGTGCCAGCGGAGGGAGAGATGAGCAGTTCTTC. Its translation: CASGGRDEQFF.

This chain joins TRBV25-1 and TRBJ2-7, with 8 bases that match TRBD1. V lost 3 bases to trimming and J lost 9 bases; unmatched junction nucleotides: 19. The CDR3 totals 17 residues. Per germline, CDR1 MGHDK and CDR2 SYGVNS. CDR3: CASSDLGSGTGTFVQYF. CDR3 nucleotides: TGTGCCAGCAGTGACCTCGGGTCCGGGACAGGTACTTTCGTGCAGTACTTC.

The rearrangement links TRBV7-9 to TRBJ2-2; perhaps TRBD2 as D (6 bases). Between the trimmed V and J ends, which lost 8 bases and 2 bases, there was a span of 9 bases. Germline CDR1 is SEHNR and CDR2 is FQNEAQ (reference sequence). CDR3 length equals 13 residues. The CDR3 protein is CASGGLNTGELFF. For the CDR3, the DNA is TGTGCCAGCGGGGGACTTAACACCGGGGAGCTGTTTTTT.

This clone was seen only a few times. Because the CDR3's place on the DNA is in doubt, the DNA is left out and the CDR3 is given as listed by TCRdb. CDR3 in amino acids: CASSLFSVRARANEQFF. This chain links TRBV27 with TRBJ2-1. Ends included, the CDR3 has 17 residues. CDR1 and CDR2 (germline): MNHEY, SMNVEV (reference sequence).

J is TRBJ2-7 and V is TRBV6-1; no clear D gene. The CDR3 consists of 15 residues. Germline CDR1 reads MNHNS; CDR2 reads SASEGT. Trimming removed 4 bases at V and 5 bases at J, with 18 bases between. The CDR3 region has the DNA TGTGCCAGCAGTGGACGACTTAACCTCCAGGACGAGCAGTACTTC. It yields the protein CASSGRLNLQDEQYF.

The rearrangement uses TRBV6-6 and TRBJ1-5; no reliable D call. The CDR3 spans 14 residues. Trimming shortened V by 4 bases and J by 1 base, and 8 bases separated the two germline ends. CDR1 and CDR2 from the germline V gene are MNHNY and SVGAGI (reference sequence). This CDR3 is CASSFSWSNQPQHF. The DNA for the CDR3 is TGTGCCAGCAGTTTTAGTTGGAGCAATCAGCCCCAGCATTTT.

J is TRBJ2-3 and V is TRBV7-9; no clear D. V lost 6 bases to trimming and J lost 2 bases, with 3 bases between them. Germline V gene lookup returns CDR1 SEHNR and CDR2 FQNEAQ (reference sequence). This CDR3 spans 11 amino acids. CDR3 nucleotide sequence: TGTGCCAGCAGGGCCACAGATACGCAGTATTTT. This sequence encodes CASRATDTQYF. Supplemented by reference TRBV7-9 and TRBJ2-3, the full variable domain reads DTGVSQNPRHKITKRGQNVTFRCDPISEHNRLYWYRQTLGQGPEFLTYFQNEAQLEKSRLLSDRFSAERPKGSFSTLEIQRTEQGDSAMYLCASRATDTQYFGPGTRLTVL.

The chain links TRBV5-8 to TRBJ2-7, with TRBD1 identical over 8 bases. The J segment lost 1 base and the V segment lost 4 bases, leaving 7 bases of the junction unmatched. From germline, CDR1 is SGHTS and CDR2 YDEGEE. The CDR3 runs to 15 residues. The chain's CDR3 is CASSDRDRLSYEQYF. The CDR3 nucleotides are TGTGCCAGCAGCGACCGGGACAGGTTATCCTACGAGCAGTACTTC. The variable domain in full, with the rest retrieved from reference TRBV5-8 and TRBJ2-7, is EAGVTQSPTHLIKTRGQQATLRCSPISGHTSVYWYQQALGLGLQFLLWYDEGEERNRGNFPPRFSGRQFPNYSSELNVNALELEDSALYLCASSDRDRLSYEQYFGPGTRLTVT.

This chain joins TRBV5-1 and TRBJ2-5, with D uncertain. This CDR3 is built from 13 residues. The germline V gene encodes CDR1 SGHRS and CDR2 YFSETQ. Deletions cut 1 base from V and 4 bases from J, with 8 bases between. The CDR3 protein is CASSLTPRETQYF. For the CDR3, the DNA is TGCGCCAGCAGCTTGACGCCAAGAGAGACCCAGTACTTC.

The rearrangement joins TRBV7-8 to TRBJ1-5; no definite D call. The CDR3 loop spans 13 amino acids. The V end was cut by 1 base, the J end by 3 bases, with 4 bases between. CDR1 SGHVS and CDR2 FQNEAQ come from the germline V gene. For the CDR3, the DNA is TGTGCCAGCAGCTTAGTTAACAATCAGCCCCAGCATTTT. Protein: CASSLVNNQPQHF.

The chain has TRBV28 and TRBJ1-5; D remains unclear. CDR1 MDHEN and CDR2 SYDVKM come from the germline V gene. The V gene lost 4 bases and the J gene lost 10 bases, with 17 bases spanning the gap. The CDR3 has 14 residues. The CDR3 DNA reads TGTGCCAGCAGTTCCGCCGACAAGCTGGGACCCCAGCATTTT. It encodes CASSSADKLGPQHF. The variable domain in full, with the rest retrieved from reference TRBV28 and TRBJ1-5, is DVKVTQSSRYLVKRTGEKVFLECVQDMDHENMFWYRQDPGLGLRLIYFSYDVKMKEKGDIPEGYSVSREKKERFSLILESASTNQTSMYLCASSSADKLGPQHFGDGTRLSIL.

The DNA for the CDR3 is TGTGCCAGCAGCTCGGTGTACCGGGACAGGGGAGCGGAGACCCAGTACTTC. Translating it yields CASSSVYRDRGAETQYF. The gene calls are TRBV28 and TRBJ2-5; 10 bases are shared with TRBD1. The CDR3 length is 17 residues. CDR1 is MDHEN and CDR2 is SYDVKM in the germline V gene. The V and J ends lost 6 bases and 5 bases, in that order; junction bases with no gene match: 15. Supplemented by reference TRBV28 and TRBJ2-5, the full variable domain reads DVKVTQSSRYLVKRTGEKVFLECVQDMDHENMFWYRQDPGLGLRLIYFSYDVKMKEKGDIPEGYSVSREKKERFSLILESASTNQTSMYLCASSSVYRDRGAETQYFGPGTRLLVL.